Given below is one T cell receptor beta chain in context. This clone's antigen is unknown. There are no base qualities to consult, and no much larger clone falls within one base. The CDR3 contains 13 residues, cysteine and phenylalanine counted. Solely the CDR3 DNA is kept, with 39 bases framed from the first base. CDR1 LNHDA and CDR2 SQIVND are derived from the germline V gene (reference sequence). V is clipped by 3 bases and J by 6 bases, and the sequence between their germline boundaries is 11 bases long. The data derive from a study of PD-1 and CTLA-4 blockade in melanoma (dated by TCRdb to the early 2020s). The study in broad terms: The study compared how PD-1 blockade and CTLA-4 blockade affected the melanoma-reactive CD8 T cell response in patients with melanoma.

The method behind the library was the immunoSEQ multiplex PCR assay. TCRdb carries this immuneACCESS record with in-frame sequences only. Its versions omit some clonotypes, under half of them owing to an unresolved V gene in the studies checked, with the rest unexplained. The table for this sample lists about 29,000 clones; approximately 88% of them were counted only once. The top ten constitute around 8.5% of the sample. The clonotype originates from a human donor with melanoma. The receptor chain draws on TRBV19 and TRBJ1-1; no D gene call is confident. This specimen was CD8+ T cells from peripheral blood, taken before anti-PD-1 treatment. The nucleotide sequence is given as TGTGCCAGTAGTATTGGGGTGGAGGCTGAAGCTTTCTTT. The resulting protein is CASSIGVEAEAFF.